This T cell receptor beta chain was recorded in a study of shared clonotypes between healthy human individuals. The germline V gene has CDR1 SGHNT and CDR2 YYREEE (reference sequence). This CDR3 has 14 residues. Trimming took off 0 bases at V and 0 bases at J, with 7 bases between the two ends. CD8 cells regarded as naive lacked CD45RO, were positively chosen for CCR7, and omitted terminally differentiated effector memory CD45RA+ cells. Comment on this clone: This sample includes further DNA sequences coding for the same CDR3.

Profiled with immunoSEQ multiplex PCR; TCRdb holds only in-frame clones, not every one. Among about 2 million clones, approximately 94% were seen once, and the ten largest hold approximately 1.2%. The V call is TRBV5-4, the J call TRBJ2-7; tentatively, D is TRBD1 (5 bases). This TCR was recovered from a man aged 18 to 30 in good health. The source material was naive CD8+ T cells sorted from blood. The CDR3 DNA reads as TGTGCCAGCAGCTTGGACAGGAGCTCCTACGAGCAGTACTTC. Its translation is CASSLDRSSYEQYF.